A single sample is the source of the 12 T cell receptor beta chains below, sequenced in a study of T-cell reconstitution after alpha-beta-depleted transplantation in children. Unique molecular identifiers tagged the TCRbeta library. TCRdb reprocessed the PCR reads via MiXCR and lists one record per CDR3 protein. The table records some 390,000 distinct CDR3 sequences, around 21% of them present only once. This material consisted of PBMCs from the stem cell graft donor, taken from the stem cell graft. The receptors stem from a human donor who donated a stem cell graft to a child with acute myeloid leukemia.

This clonotype was recorded many times. The chain combines TRBV29-1 with TRBJ1-1, with 7 bases identical to TRBD1. J was trimmed by 4 bases and V by 8 bases; bases with no gene match: 7. This CDR3 spans 12 amino acids. Germline CDR1 and CDR2: SQVTM and ANQGSEA. CDR3 amino acids: CSSGGDSTEAFF. CDR3 DNA sequence: TGCAGCTCAGGGGGGGATAGCACTGAAGCTTTCTTT.

This clonotype was seen a few times. The chain employs TRBV9 and TRBJ2-5; 13 bases fit TRBD2. Germline V gene data show CDR1 as SGDLS and CDR2 as YYNGEE. This CDR3 has 15 residues. The V gene end was trimmed by 2 bases and the J gene end by 2 bases; junction bases not matched to a gene: 0. Written as DNA, the CDR3 is TGTGCCAGCAGCGTGACTAGCGGGAGGCAAGAGACCCAGTACTTC. Residues: CASSVTSGRQETQYF.

This clonotype was counted many times. CDR3 DNA: TGCAGTGCTAGATCCGGACAGGGCTCCTACGAGCAGTACTTC. This encodes CSARSGQGSYEQYF. The rearrangement links TRBV20-1 to TRBJ2-7, with 8 bases matching TRBD1. Germline V gene sequence: CDR1 DFQATT, CDR2 SNEGSKA (reference sequence). The CDR3 runs 14 residues. The V and J ends lost 2 bases and 0 bases, in that order; junction bases with no gene match: 3.

The rearrangement uses TRBV5-5 and TRBJ1-1; D unresolved. The CDR3 has 14 residues. V dropped 2 bases and J dropped 4 bases, with 12 bases sitting between them. Germline V gene sequence: CDR1 SGHKS, CDR2 YYEKEE (reference sequence). As DNA, the CDR3 is TGTGCCAGCAGCTTCACATATTCCCTCACTGAAGCTTTCTTT. This sequence encodes CASSFTYSLTEAFF.

This chain links TRBV20-1 with TRBJ1-1; possible D gene TRBD1, 5 bases. This CDR3 comprises 14 residues. Trimming pared 5 bases from V and 2 bases from J, leaving 15 bases between. The germline gives CDR1 DFQATT, CDR2 SNEGSKA (reference sequence). This CDR3 reads CSAPAGASNTEAFF. As DNA, the CDR3 is TGCAGTGCTCCTGCCGGGGCGTCCAACACTGAAGCTTTCTTT.

This clonotype was counted only a few times. The chain joins TRBV5-1 to TRBJ2-1, with D possibly being TRBD2 (6 bases). V shed 4 bases and J shed 0 bases, with 14 bases lying between them. The CDR3 extends over 16 amino acids. CDR1 is SGHRS, CDR2 YFSETQ, per germline. The CDR3 sequence: CASSLGGASSYNEQFF. The CDR3 nucleotides read TGCGCCAGCAGCCTGGGCGGGGCCAGCTCCTACAATGAGCAGTTCTTC.

This clonotype was counted between two and nine times. This CDR3 is CASSSEYKHSGANVLTF. CDR3 nucleotides: TGTGCCAGCAGTTCGGAATACAAACACTCTGGGGCCAACGTCCTGACTTTC. V gene TRBV25-1 combines with J gene TRBJ2-6, with D unclear. With 5 bases removed from V and 0 bases from J, the gap between germline ends came to 14 bases. Germline V CDR1 and CDR2: MGHDK, SYGVNS. The CDR3 consists of 17 residues.

V and J are TRBV29-1 and TRBJ2-3; D gene unclear. The CDR3 spans 14 residues. Per the germline V gene, CDR1 is SQVTM and CDR2 is ANQGSEA. V dropped 3 bases and J dropped 0 bases, with 10 bases sitting between them. This chain's CDR3 is CSVEANPSTDTQYF. The CDR3, as DNA: TGCAGCGTTGAGGCCAATCCTAGCACAGATACGCAGTATTTT.

This clonotype came up a few times. The V call is TRBV4-2, the J call TRBJ2-3, with 11 bases matching TRBD2. Germline values: CDR1 LGHNA, CDR2 YNFKEQ. This CDR3 spans 17 amino acids. The V and J ends lost 5 bases and 1 base, in that order; junction bases with no gene match: 8. Here the CDR3 DNA reads TGTGCCAGCAGCTTGGGACTAGCGGTTTCGGGCACAGATACGCAGTATTTT. The encoded protein is CASSLGLAVSGTDTQYF.

Only a few counts were recorded for this clonotype. In nucleotides, the CDR3 is TGCGCCAGCAGTGAGCTGCAGGGGCAAGAGACCCAGTACTTC. This codes for CASSELQGQETQYF. The chain employs TRBV10-2 and TRBJ2-5, with D tentatively TRBD1 (6 bases). V shed 2 bases and J shed 2 bases, with 9 bases lying between them. This CDR3 region has 14 residues. CDR1 and CDR2 from the germline V gene are WSHSY and SAAADI.

The J gene is TRBJ2-2, the V gene TRBV12-3 or TRBV12-4, with 8 bases identical to TRBD1. This CDR3 comprises 16 residues. The trim removed 5 bases at V and 4 bases at J, leaving 9 bases unmatched. CDR3 in amino acids: CASSPTGVGGTGELFF. Written as DNA, the CDR3 is TGTGCCAGCAGTCCGACAGGGGTCGGTGGCACCGGGGAGCTGTTTTTT.

This clonotype was observed at least ten times. The V call is TRBV29-1, the J call TRBJ2-6, with D tentatively TRBD1 (5 bases). V lost 2 bases and J 0 bases, leaving 11 bases between the germline ends. Germline CDR1 SQVTM, CDR2 ANQGSEA. The CDR3 totals 16 residues. The CDR3 here is CSVEPPGISGANVLTF. In DNA form, the CDR3 reads TGCAGCGTTGAACCCCCAGGGATCTCTGGGGCCAACGTCCTGACTTTC.